This is a list of T cell receptor beta chains from one sample in a study of T cells after yellow fever vaccination. MiXCR was run by TCRdb on the 5' RACE reads, yielding one entry per CDR3 protein. The sample holds a few hundred thousand distinct CDR3 sequences, around 8.6% seen once. This specimen was CD4+ T cells sorted from PBMCs, taken 5 days after the yellow fever booster vaccination. Receptors originate from a man aged 18-30 years who received the YFV17D yellow fever vaccine. CDR3s include the opening cysteine and the closing phenylalanine or tryptophan. D genes are given only for firm matches. Where a row states a size, it is once, few, many or the class of an expanded clone; other rows omit it.

V gene: TRBV6-2/TRBV6-3
clone size: .
CDR3 length: 14
J gene: TRBJ1-1
D gene: .
CDR3 DNA: TGTGCCAGCAGTTACGGGCCGCGGCTCCCCGCAGCTTTCTTT
CDR3 protein: CASSYGPRLPAAFF

V gene: TRBV2
clone size: .
CDR3 length: 14
J gene: TRBJ1-2
D gene: .
CDR3 DNA: TGTGCCAGCAGTGCCAGGAGACCTTTCTATGGCTACACCTTC
CDR3 protein: CASSARRPFYGYTF

V gene: TRBV7-9
clone size: few
CDR3 length: 13
J gene: TRBJ1-2
D gene: .
CDR3 DNA: TGTGCCAGCAGCCCCGGATCGGGCTATGGCTACACCTTC
CDR3 protein: CASSPGSGYGYTF

V gene: TRBV10-3
clone size: .
CDR3 length: 15
J gene: TRBJ1-6
D gene: .
CDR3 DNA: TGTGCCATCAGCCGGACCGTAGGGTATAATTCACCCCTCCACTTT
CDR3 protein: CAISRTVGYNSPLHF

V gene: TRBV7-9
clone size: few
CDR3 length: 18
J gene: TRBJ1-5
D gene: TRBD1
CDR3 DNA: TGTGCCAGCAGCTTAGGCGGGACAGGGGGCAGAGGCAATCAGCCCCAGCATTTT
CDR3 protein: CASSLGGTGGRGNQPQHF

V gene: TRBV6-5
clone size: .
CDR3 length: 15
J gene: TRBJ1-1
D gene: .
CDR3 DNA: TGTGCCAGCAGTGGCCGACAGGCCCTGCACACTGAAGCTTTCTTT
CDR3 protein: CASSGRQALHTEAFF

V gene: TRBV9
clone size: .
CDR3 length: 18
J gene: TRBJ2-1
D gene: .
CDR3 DNA: TGTGCCAGCAGCCAGAGGGGATGGGGACGCCACTCCTACAATGAGCAGTTCTTC
CDR3 protein: CASSQRGWGRHSYNEQFF

V gene: TRBV20-1
clone size: .
CDR3 length: 18
J gene: TRBJ2-3
D gene: TRBD2
CDR3 DNA: TGCAGTGCTTCAAAGACTAGCGGGGCGAGCGTTGGCACAGATACGCAGTATTTT
CDR3 protein: CSASKTSGASVGTDTQYF

V gene: TRBV6-2/TRBV6-3
clone size: few
CDR3 length: 13
J gene: TRBJ1-2
D gene: TRBD1
CDR3 DNA: TGTGCCAGCAGTTACTCGGCAGGGGGTGGCTACACCTTC
CDR3 protein: CASSYSAGGGYTF

V gene: TRBV12-3/TRBV12-4
clone size: .
CDR3 length: 13
J gene: TRBJ1-5
D gene: .
CDR3 DNA: TGTGCCAGCAGCCGAATGGGCAATCAGCCCCAGCATTTT
CDR3 protein: CASSRMGNQPQHF

V gene: TRBV6-2/TRBV6-3
clone size: .
CDR3 length: 17
J gene: TRBJ2-4
D gene: TRBD2
CDR3 DNA: TGTGCCAGCAGCTCCACCGGGCTAGCGGGGGGGCGGAACATTCAGTACTTC
CDR3 protein: CASSSTGLAGGRNIQYF

V gene: TRBV11-1
clone size: many
CDR3 length: 17
J gene: TRBJ2-2
D gene: .
CDR3 DNA: TGTGCCAGCAGGGTGAGGGTAGGACGGATGAACACCGGGGAGCTGTTTTTT
CDR3 protein: CASRVRVGRMNTGELFF

V gene: TRBV2
clone size: .
CDR3 length: 12
J gene: TRBJ1-1
D gene: .
CDR3 DNA: TGTGCCAGCAGTGACACGAACACTGAAGCTTTCTTT
CDR3 protein: CASSDTNTEAFF

V gene: TRBV2
clone size: .
CDR3 length: 13
J gene: TRBJ2-7
D gene: TRBD2
CDR3 DNA: TGTGCCAGCGGGAGGGAACCTCCCTACCGGCAGTACTTC
CDR3 protein: CASGREPPYRQYF

V gene: TRBV6-4
clone size: few
CDR3 length: 13
J gene: TRBJ2-1
D gene: .
CDR3 DNA: TGTGCCAGCACCCCTTTGGGGCTTCGGGAGCAGTTCTTC
CDR3 protein: CASTPLGLREQFF

V gene: TRBV20-1
clone size: many
CDR3 length: 13
J gene: TRBJ1-5
D gene: .
CDR3 DNA: TGCAGTGCAACTACAGGGATCGGTCAGCCCCAGCATTTT
CDR3 protein: CSATTGIGQPQHF

V gene: TRBV12-3/TRBV12-4
clone size: many
CDR3 length: 12
J gene: TRBJ1-3
D gene: .
CDR3 DNA: TGTGCCAGCAGTTTCAGCGGGTACACCATATATTTT
CDR3 protein: CASSFSGYTIYF